This TCR beta chain was found in a study of blood T cell repertoires in COVID-19. Trimming removed 1 base from V and 0 bases from J; junction bases left unmatched: 3. This CDR3 has 15 residues. The germline V gene encodes CDR1 SGHRS and CDR2 YFSETQ. Assay used: immunoSEQ multiplex PCR; TCRdb lists only in-frame clones, some missing. Of 120,000 to 150,000 clones in the sample, around 86% were seen once. This chain connects TRBV5-1 to TRBJ2-5; TRBD2 agrees at 7 bases. Input material: peripheral blood. This receptor was obtained from a man at least 80 years old with acute or convalescent COVID-19. The CDR3 here is CASSLISGYQETQYF. CDR3 DNA sequence: TGCGCCAGCAGCTTGATTAGCGGGTACCAAGAGACCCAGTACTTC.